This TCR beta chain was identified during a study of blood T cells in healthy people across ages. General study results and limits: Strong correlation existed between TCR beta diversity and naive T cell percentage. The authors considered diversity estimates from one million T cells to be underestimates.

Through a sample-barcoded 5' primer and a J-beta primer mix, a second PCR was run for roughly 7 to 11 cycles. There were at least 3 million CDR3-containing paired-end reads obtained from each sample. Each CDR3 protein gets one entry after TCRdb re-called the 5' RACE reads with MiXCR. Counted here are under 850,000 distinct CDR3 sequences, approximately 35% occurring once; the ten biggest clones make up under 15%. Germline assignment: CDR1 SGHTA and CDR2 FQGNSA. This CDR3 is 14 amino acids long. V was shortened by 3 bases and J by 15 bases, with 21 bases between the two germline ends. This clonotype showed up just once. Antigen: not known.

The chain links TRBV7-2 to TRBJ2-4, with D possibly TRBD2 on 5 matching bases. This TCR was recovered from a young man in good health. Sequencing input: blood. Written as DNA, the CDR3 is TGTGCCAGCAGCTTTTCGTCGGCAGACTACGAGCGGTACTTC. Protein product: CASSFSSADYERYF.